The T cell receptor beta chain under discussion was sequenced for a study of T-cell memory formation after mild COVID-19. Study conclusions and caveats: The pre-infection memory compartment contained some responding clones, suggesting cross-reactive memory joined.

This clonotype has at least ten counts. Its antigen remains unknown. Constant-segment primers were used for 5'RACE, and the resulting TCR alpha and TCR beta cDNA libraries carried sample barcodes and UMIs. TCRdb independently ran MiXCR on the 5' RACE reads; one entry per CDR3 protein. The table shows tens of thousands of distinct CDR3 sequences, with about 6.1% occurring only once. Germline trimming cut 1 base from V and 8 bases from J; bases unmatched to any gene: 9. The CDR3 is 16 residues long. Per germline, CDR1 SGHTA and CDR2 FQGNSA. The specimen was PBMCs or a T cell subset sorted from them (not recorded which). This sequence originates from an adult who had mild COVID-19 (a few samples of this study predate the infection). Cell type and time point are not known. The rearrangement joins TRBV7-2 to TRBJ2-1; 9 bases line up with TRBD2. The CDR3 loop is CASSLGGGRAGHEQFF. CDR3 coding DNA: TGTGCCAGCAGCTTAGGAGGCGGGAGGGCCGGTCATGAGCAGTTCTTC. The entire variable domain, with the rest obtained from reference TRBV7-2 and TRBJ2-1, is as follows: GAGVSQSPSNKVTEKGKDVELRCDPISGHTALYWYRQSLGQGLEFLIYFQGNSAPDKSGLPSDRFSAERTGGSVSTLTIQRTQQEDSAVYLCASSLGGGRAGHEQFFGPGTRLTVL.